This is a list of T cell receptor beta chains from one sample in a study of blood T cell repertoires in COVID-19. The repertoire was sequenced with immunoSEQ multiplex PCR; TCRdb's copy has only in-frame clones and lacks some. The sample includes 60,000 to 80,000 clones, over 80% seen only once; the top ten take around 13%. The sequenced sample consisted of peripheral blood. The receptor set was obtained from a man aged 50 to 59 with COVID-19, enrolled during active disease. Each CDR3 is given without its conserved first and last residue. Fields, in order: V gene, J gene, D gene, CDR3 protein. The D gene is left open where the match is weak.

TRBV29-1,TRBJ2-7,NA,SVVLDNTYEQY
TRBV11-2,TRBJ2-3,TRBD2,ASSRGGGLITDTQY
TRBV18,TRBJ2-7,TRBD1,ASSPLQGPPLTYEQY
TRBV18,TRBJ1-5,TRBD1,ASSQLDRGPNQPQH
TRBV24-1,TRBJ2-2,TRBD1,ATSDPQGNWGELF
TRBV7-9,TRBJ2-3,TRBD2,ASSPLTSGGLSTDTQY
TRBV24-1,TRBJ2-7,TRBD1,ATSATGTGAHEQY
TRBV7-2,TRBJ2-3,NA,AIREATRGTQY
TRBV19,TRBJ2-7,TRBD1,ASRPRQGAGGEQY
TRBV29-1,TRBJ2-1,TRBD2,SVGLAGAGEQF
TRBV18,TRBJ2-1,NA,ASSLQGSSYNEQF
TRBV7-2,TRBJ2-7,TRBD1,ASSFSGTGGYEQY
TRBV4-1,TRBJ1-1,NA,ASSPGEPEAF
TRBV6-5,TRBJ2-5,NA,ASSWGQRETQY
TRBV28,TRBJ1-5,NA,ASAPGGNQPQH